This T cell receptor (beta chain) is from a study of CD8+ T cells in alopecia areata. Overall study: Treated patients received severity scores based on the percentage of scalp area affected. Study-wide results and caveats: In scalp and blood, many expanded lesional clones persisted during tofacitinib. Tofacitinib significantly lowered scalp clonality and expanded CD8+ clones among the top 100.

The table lists this clone with a few counts. The antigen remains unidentified. Treatment denoted: oral pan-JAK inhibitor, 5-10 mg twice daily. From PBMCs, CD4+ and CD8+ T cells were sorted. The CDR3 loop spans 14 amino acids. V lost 0 bases to trimming and J lost 6 bases, with 8 bases between them. Germline loops: CDR1 LGHNA, CDR2 YSLEER. Sequencing used cDNA as its template, made by extracting RNA and reverse transcribing it. Libraries were prepared by immunoSEQ multiplex PCR; TCRdb keeps only in-frame clonotypes and omits some of them. The data contain about 180,000 clones, roughly 53% of them seen just once; the ten biggest clones take up under 14%.

V and J are TRBV4-3 and TRBJ2-2; either TRBD1 or TRBD2 may fit D (5 bases each). This sequence was found in a human donor with alopecia areata. Sequenced material: CD8+ T cells sorted from blood, taken at week 24, from a patient treated with tofacitinib. CDR3 loop: CASSQDRGPGELFF. In DNA, the CDR3 is TGCGCCAGCAGCCAAGATAGGGGACCCGGGGAGCTGTTTTTT.